The sequence of this T cell receptor beta chain was determined in a study of shared clonotypes between healthy human individuals. Approximately 270 ng DNA, roughly 30,000 T cell genomes, went into unsorted PBMC replicate PCRs. In the authors' workflow: For the immunoSEQ data, sequences were junction-only without quality scores, so filtering differed. The data were produced by immunoSEQ multiplex PCR, yet TCRdb's version contains in-frame clones alone and is incomplete. V and J calls plus clone size are reproduced from that table; the DNA served to infer D and trimming. The repertoire has about 470,000 clones, around 79% of them found once; the top ten carry 13%. The CDR3 is 14 amino acids. CDR1 MNHEY and CDR2 SMNVEV come from the germline V gene (reference sequence). V lost 7 bases, J lost 0 bases, and 10 bases lay in between.

The clonotype originates from a middle-aged woman in good health. Some clones in this sample may be carry-over from other donors' samples. The chain carries TRBV27 and TRBJ2-4, with D perhaps matching TRBD1 (6 bases). The specimen was PBMCs. DNA of the CDR3: TGTGCCAGCAAGGGGGACCTAGCCAAAAACATTCAGTACTTC. As protein: CASKGDLAKNIQYF.